Reported below is one T cell receptor (beta chain). This sample stems from a study of blood T cell repertoires in COVID-19. Study-level background: Both acute and convalescent COVID-19 samples were obtained from the United States, Italy and Spain.

In the authors' methods: Estimated nucleated cell counts came from reference gene primer amplification. Method: immunoSEQ multiplex PCR; TCRdb's copy keeps in-frame clones and lacks some. The V and J calls and clone size were taken over from that table, and D and trimming were inferred from the DNA. The table has 90,000 to 110,000 clones, about 85% seen once; the top ten hold about 3.8%. The CDR3 spans 14 residues. The germline V gene encodes CDR1 LGHNT and CDR2 FRNRAP. V lost 0 bases to trimming and J lost 7 bases; unmatched junction nucleotides: 5. Sample: peripheral blood. The V gene is TRBV12-5, the J gene TRBJ2-5, with 7 bases matching TRBD2. This TCR was sampled from a man aged 45-65 years with acute or convalescent COVID-19. In DNA form, the CDR3 reads TGTGCTAGTGGTTTGGTTTCTGGGGGGGGGACCCAGTACTTC. The encoded protein is CASGLVSGGGTQYF.